This T cell receptor beta chain stems from a study of metastatic and nonmetastatic thyroid tumors. For the study at large: Malignant and benign thyroid patients had repertoires compared in peripheral blood and tumor or nodule tissue.

Not a single patient had been given any form of treatment at any point before undergoing thyroid surgery. The germline V gene encodes CDR1 WSHSY and CDR2 SAAADI. Losses at the gene ends were 6 bases for V and 10 bases for J; bases not matched to a gene: 8. This CDR3 spans 13 amino acids. This clone was counted ten times or more. Its specificity is not known. Study-wide results and limits: Reported TCR beta diversity, measured in blood and tumor, was significantly higher for malignant thyroid tumors than for benign nodules.

Using MiXCR, TCRdb re-called clones from the PCR reads. This table holds around 12,000 clones, 9.5% to 13% found once. The rearrangement uses TRBV10-2 and TRBJ1-5, with TRBD1 matching over 8 bases. The sequence came from a female donor with papillary thyroid cancer or a benign thyroid nodule (not recorded which). Some clones in this sample may be carry-over from other donors' samples. Sequencing was carried out using blood. The DNA of the CDR3 is TGCGCCAGCAGCCTTGGACAGGGCCAACCCCAGCATTTT. This translates into CASSLGQGQPQHF.